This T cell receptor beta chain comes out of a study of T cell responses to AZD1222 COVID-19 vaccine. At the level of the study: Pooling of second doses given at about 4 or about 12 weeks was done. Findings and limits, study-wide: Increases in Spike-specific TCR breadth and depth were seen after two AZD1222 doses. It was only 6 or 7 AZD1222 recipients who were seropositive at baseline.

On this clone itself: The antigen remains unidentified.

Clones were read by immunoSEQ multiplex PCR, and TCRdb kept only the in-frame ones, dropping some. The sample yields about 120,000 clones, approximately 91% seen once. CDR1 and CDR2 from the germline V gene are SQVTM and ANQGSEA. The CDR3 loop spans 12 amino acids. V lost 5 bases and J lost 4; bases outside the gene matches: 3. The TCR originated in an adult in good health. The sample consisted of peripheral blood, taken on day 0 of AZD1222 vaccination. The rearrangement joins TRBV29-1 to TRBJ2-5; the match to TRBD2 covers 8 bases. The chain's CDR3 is CSVSREAETQYF. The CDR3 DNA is TGCAGCGTTTCGCGGGAGGCAGAGACCCAGTACTTC.